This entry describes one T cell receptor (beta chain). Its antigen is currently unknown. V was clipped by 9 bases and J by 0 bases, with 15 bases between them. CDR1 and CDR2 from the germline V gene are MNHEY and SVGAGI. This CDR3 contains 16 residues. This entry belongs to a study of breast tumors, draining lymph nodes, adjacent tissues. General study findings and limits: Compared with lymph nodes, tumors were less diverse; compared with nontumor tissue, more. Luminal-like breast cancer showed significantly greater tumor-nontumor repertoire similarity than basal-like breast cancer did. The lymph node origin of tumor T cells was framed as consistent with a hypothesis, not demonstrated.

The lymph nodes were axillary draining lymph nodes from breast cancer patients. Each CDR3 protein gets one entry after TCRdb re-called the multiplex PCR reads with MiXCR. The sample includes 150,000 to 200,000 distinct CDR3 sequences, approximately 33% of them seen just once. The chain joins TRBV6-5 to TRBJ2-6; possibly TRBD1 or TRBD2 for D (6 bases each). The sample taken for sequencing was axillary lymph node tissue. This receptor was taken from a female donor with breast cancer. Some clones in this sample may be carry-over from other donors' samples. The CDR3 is CARLGGSCSGANVLTF. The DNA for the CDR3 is TGTGCCAGATTAGGGGGGAGCTGCTCTGGGGCCAACGTCCTGACTTTC.